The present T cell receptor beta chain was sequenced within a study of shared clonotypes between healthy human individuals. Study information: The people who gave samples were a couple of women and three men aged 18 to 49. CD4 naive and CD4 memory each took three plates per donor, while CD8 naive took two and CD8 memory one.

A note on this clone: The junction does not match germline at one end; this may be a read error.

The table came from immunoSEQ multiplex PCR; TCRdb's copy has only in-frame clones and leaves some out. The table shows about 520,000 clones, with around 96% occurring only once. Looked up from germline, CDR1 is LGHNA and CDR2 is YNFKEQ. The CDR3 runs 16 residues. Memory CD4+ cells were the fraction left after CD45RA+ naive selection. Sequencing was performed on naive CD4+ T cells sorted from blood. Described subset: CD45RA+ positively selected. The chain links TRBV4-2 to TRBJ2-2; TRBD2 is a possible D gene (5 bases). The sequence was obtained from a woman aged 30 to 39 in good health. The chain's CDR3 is CASSQEIGESTGELFF. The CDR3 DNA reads TGTGCCAGCAGTCAAGAGATCGGGGAGAGCACCGGGGAGCTGTTTTTT.